This paragraph reports one T cell receptor (beta chain). What it recognizes is unknown. TCRdb fed the 5' RACE reads into MiXCR, producing one record per CDR3 protein. This sample carries hundreds of thousands of distinct CDR3 sequences, about 11% of them seen once, and the ten largest clones take just over 0.5%. These data come from a study of CD8 T cells in ankylosing spondylitis. Points from the study as a whole: Significantly higher representation of disease-linked clones was reported for matched ankylosing spondylitis synovial fluid. What appeared characteristic of ankylosing spondylitis blood was a TCR beta motif of seven to nine highly homologous variants.

CDR3 length: 18 residues. Germline V lookup: CDR1 SQVTM, CDR2 ANQGSEA. Trimming at V came to 7 bases and at J to 3 bases, leaving 17 bases not matched to a gene. This receptor was identified in a male donor with ankylosing spondylitis. Sequencing used blood, either unsorted or a sorted T cell fraction (not recorded which). This chain joins TRBV29-1 and TRBJ2-2; 10 nucleotides match TRBD2. The CDR3 DNA is TGCAGCGCCCCTCGGTCAGGGCCAGGACTAGCGGACACCGGGGAGCTGTTTTTT. Amino acids: CSAPRSGPGLADTGELFF.